This note documents a single T cell receptor (beta chain) sequence. The antigen is undetermined. This entry comes from a study of shared clonotypes between healthy human individuals. Study-wide results and limits: What naive subsets generally showed was a larger estimated richness than memory subsets showed. Against clonotypes common to all four donors, non-shared ones had lower generation probabilities.

Researchers ran the assay at a deep level. Per sorted-subset replicate PCR, input was 200 to 250 ng DNA, representing about 32,000 T cell genomes. The data were produced by immunoSEQ multiplex PCR, yet TCRdb's version contains in-frame clones alone and is incomplete. The top ten hold 0.11% of the sample, which has hundreds of thousands of clones, roughly 96% seen once. Naivety among CD8 cells was defined by CD45RO negativity and positive CCR7 selection, thereby excluding terminally differentiated effector memory CD45RA+ cells. The CDR3 sequence is 14 residues long. V dropped 10 bases and J dropped 0 bases, with 15 bases sitting between them. CDR1 and CDR2 (germline): MNHNS, SASEGT.

This TCR derives from a woman between 25 and 40 years old in good health. The sequenced material came from naive CD8+ T cells sorted from blood. The chain employs TRBV6-1 and TRBJ1-1; D not resolved. CDR3 in DNA: TGTGCCACCAGACGTGGGGATATGAACACTGAAGCTTTCTTT. It is translated as CATRRGDMNTEAFF.